The entry that follows covers one T cell receptor beta chain sequence. This specimen belongs to a study of T cell changes during pregnancy in multiple sclerosis. Looked up from germline, CDR1 is LNHDA and CDR2 is SQIVND (reference sequence). The ends lost 5 bases at V and 5 bases at J; junction bases unmatched: 9. The CDR3 contains 14 residues. Only in-frame clones appear in the TCRdb table, and some are missing; sequencing was by immunoSEQ multiplex PCR. In the table there are under 45,000 clones, approximately 94% of which are singletons. The clonotype was recovered from a female donor with multiple sclerosis, enrolled in a pregnancy study. The starting material was CD4+ T cells from peripheral blood mononuclear cells, obtained after pregnancy. The V gene is TRBV19, the J gene TRBJ2-7; 7 bases are a match to TRBD1. The CDR3, as DNA: TGTGCCAGTAGTCGGGCAGGGGGTAAGGACGAGCAGTACTTC. It encodes CASSRAGGKDEQYF. The full variable domain, rest sourced from reference TRBV19 and TRBJ2-7, is DGGITQSPKYLFRKEGQNVTLSCEQNLNHDAMYWYRQDPGQGLRLIYYSQIVNDFQKGDIAEGYSVSREKKESFPLTVTSAQKNPTAFYLCASSRAGGKDEQYFGPGTRLTVT.